These 31 T cell receptor beta chains were all obtained from the same sample, sequenced in a study of blood T cells in healthy people across ages. The authors ran a second PCR of 7 to 11 cycles using a sample-barcoded 5' primer and a J-beta primer mix. TCRdb ran MiXCR on the 5' RACE reads and lists one entry per CDR3 protein. This sample has about 1.4 million distinct CDR3 sequences, with around 59% found just once. The material sequenced was blood. These receptors were collected from a man between 18 and 35 years old in good health.

The chain joins TRBV3-1 to TRBJ2-1; D remains ambiguous. The CDR3 loop spans 17 amino acids. Per germline, CDR1 LGHDT and CDR2 YNNKEL (reference sequence). Trimming pared 1 base from V and 5 bases from J, leaving 18 bases between. The CDR3 loop is CASSQVLLSDGNNEQFF. The CDR3 region has the DNA TGTGCCAGCAGCCAAGTTTTATTAAGCGACGGTAACAATGAGCAGTTCTTC.

The count of this clonotype is one. The chain links TRBV4-3 to TRBJ1-1; D ambiguous. V lost 1 base to trimming and J lost 9 bases, with 9 bases between them. Germline loops: CDR1 LGHNA, CDR2 YSLEER. This CDR3 is 12 amino acids long. The CDR3 reads CASSQGEQKAFF. In DNA, the CDR3 is TGCGCCAGCAGCCAAGGGGAACAGAAAGCTTTCTTT.

J is TRBJ2-1 and V is TRBV27; 9 positions match TRBD1. This CDR3 has 15 residues. The junction had 8 bases not matched to a gene; V was cut back by 3 bases and J by 8 bases. Germline assignment: CDR1 MNHEY and CDR2 SMNVEV (reference sequence). The CDR3 sequence: CASSFAGQGYDEQFF. CDR3 in DNA: TGTGCCAGCAGTTTTGCGGGACAGGGTTACGATGAGCAGTTCTTC.

Details on this clonotype: The junction differs from germline at one of its ends, possibly a read error. This chain uses TRBV4-2 with TRBJ1-2; no firm D call. The germline CDR1 and CDR2 sequences are LGHNA and YNFKEQ. This CDR3 region has 14 residues. CDR3 in DNA: TGTGTCAGCAGCCAAGCCCCTACAAACTATGGCTACACCTTC. Amino acid sequence: CVSSQAPTNYGYTF.

V gene TRBV7-9 combines with J gene TRBJ2-1; D is ambiguous. The CDR3 spans 13 residues. Germline V lookup: CDR1 SEHNR, CDR2 FQNEAQ (reference sequence). Trimming cost V 6 bases and J 8 bases, with 14 bases left between them. This CDR3 is CASSRSPWDEQFF. The CDR3 nucleotides read TGTGCCAGCAGTCGATCCCCCTGGGATGAGCAGTTCTTC.

The rearrangement links TRBV2 to TRBJ2-5; the match to TRBD2 covers 9 bases. CDR1 is SNHLY and CDR2 is FYNNEI in the germline V gene. V trimming: 10 bases; J trimming: 3 bases; junction bases outside the gene matches: 15. This CDR3 has 16 amino acids. CDR3 region: CAIQGGLAGMEETQYF. The DNA of the CDR3 is TGTGCCATCCAGGGTGGGCTAGCGGGAATGGAAGAGACCCAGTACTTC.

The CDR3 sequence: CASSQRIGGGAVFETQYF. The CDR3 region has the DNA TGTGCCAGCAGCCAAAGGATCGGCGGGGGGGCCGTTTTTGAGACCCAGTACTTC. The chain uses TRBV3-1 and TRBJ2-5; 9 positions match TRBD2. Looked up from germline, CDR1 is LGHDT and CDR2 is YNNKEL (reference sequence). Trimming at V came to 2 bases and at J to 5 bases, leaving 15 bases not matched to a gene. This CDR3 spans 18 amino acids.

V gene TRBV9 combines with J gene TRBJ2-1; 10 nucleotides match TRBD1. Losses at the gene ends were 0 bases for V and 5 bases for J; bases not matched to a gene: 8. CDR1 SGDLS and CDR2 YYNGEE come from the germline V gene. The CDR3 sequence is 17 residues long. CDR3 nucleotides: TGTGCCAGCAGCGTAGAAGAGGGACAGGGGTATGACAATGAGCAGTTCTTC. Its translation: CASSVEEGQGYDNEQFF.

This rearrangement joins TRBV5-1 to TRBJ1-1; weak D call: TRBD1 (6 bases). V lost 5 bases, J lost 4 bases, and 15 bases lay in between. Germline CDR1 reads SGHRS; CDR2 reads YFSETQ. CDR3 length: 14 amino acids. As DNA, the CDR3 is TGCGCCAGCAGGCGGGACATGACTTCCACTGAAGCTTTCTTT. Its protein is CASRRDMTSTEAFF. The variable domain in full, completed from reference TRBV5-1 and TRBJ1-1, reads KAGVTQTPRYLIKTRGQQVTLSCSPISGHRSVSWYQQTPGQGLQFLFEYFSETQRNKGNFPGRFSGRQFSNSRSEMNVSTLELGDSALYLCASRRDMTSTEAFFGQGTRLTVV.

The rearrangement joins TRBV12-3 or TRBV12-4 to TRBJ2-1, with TRBD2 identical over 7 bases. Losses at the gene ends were 1 base for V and 11 bases for J; bases not matched to a gene: 11. The CDR3 sequence is 15 residues long. The CDR3 bases are TGTGCCAGCAGTTTAGAGGCGACTAGCTTAGATAAGCAGTTCTTC. It specifies CASSLEATSLDKQFF.

The V gene is TRBV25-1, the J gene TRBJ2-7, with a tentative D call TRBD1 (6 bases). Looked up from germline, CDR1 is MGHDK and CDR2 is SYGVNS. V dropped 6 bases and J dropped 4 bases, with 16 bases sitting between them. The CDR3 length is 14 residues. This CDR3 is CASRETGSIYEQYF. The CDR3 nucleotides are TGTGCCAGCAGGGAAACAGGGAGTATTTACGAGCAGTACTTC.

The chain is built from TRBV13 and TRBJ2-3, with 12 nucleotides matching TRBD1. Trimming at V came to 2 bases and at J to 5 bases, leaving 2 bases not matched to a gene. The germline gives CDR1 PRHDT, CDR2 FYEKMQ (reference sequence). The CDR3 loop spans 15 amino acids. The CDR3 DNA follows: TGTGCCAGCAGCTTACGGGACAGGGGGCAAGATACGCAGTATTTT. It is translated as CASSLRDRGQDTQYF. Full variable domain (missing parts from reference TRBV13 and TRBJ2-3): AAGVIQSPRHLIKEKRETATLKCYPIPRHDTVYWYQQGPGQDPQFLISFYEKMQSDKGSIPDRFSAQQFSDYHSELNMSSLELGDSALYFCASSLRDRGQDTQYFGPGTRLTVL.

The chain joins TRBV4-3 to TRBJ1-5; D not certain. Looked up from germline, CDR1 is LGHNA and CDR2 is YSLEER. The CDR3 spans 14 residues. Trimming took off 0 bases at V and 1 base at J, with 4 bases between the two ends. In DNA form, the CDR3 reads TGCGCCAGCAGCCAAGAGATAAGCAATCAGCCCCAGCATTTT. As protein: CASSQEISNQPQHF.

The gene calls are TRBV2 and TRBJ2-7, with 7 bases lining up with TRBD1. CDR3 length: 15 amino acids. CDR1 is SNHLY and CDR2 is FYNNEI in the germline V gene. V shed 6 bases and J 2 bases; nucleotides not matched to a gene: 10. The CDR3 reads CASRYSQGITYEQYF. DNA for the CDR3: TGTGCCAGCAGATATTCACAGGGGATTACCTACGAGCAGTACTTC. Using reference TRBV2 and TRBJ2-7 for the parts outside the CDR3, the full variable domain is EPEVTQTPSHQVTQMGQEVILRCVPISNHLYFYWYRQILGQKVEFLVSFYNNEISEKSEIFDDQFSVERPDGSNFTLKIRSTKLEDSAMYFCASRYSQGITYEQYFGPGTRLTVT.

The chain is built from TRBV6-5 and TRBJ2-1; TRBD1 matches 9 bases. Germline CDR1 reads MNHEY; CDR2 reads SVGAGI. J lost 10 bases, V lost 0 bases, and 7 bases had no gene match. The CDR3 is 15 amino acids. CDR3 DNA sequence: TGTGCCAGCAGTTACTCTGGGACAGGGATGTTGGAGCAGTTCTTC. As protein: CASSYSGTGMLEQFF.

The rearrangement links TRBV18 to TRBJ2-2; 8 bases are a match to TRBD1. Germline CDR1 and CDR2: KGHSH and LQKENI. The CDR3 covers 15 residues. Trimming at V came to 4 bases and at J to 6 bases, leaving 7 bases not matched to a gene. The CDR3 loop is CASSRTGRFSGELFF. The CDR3 nucleotides read TGTGCCAGCTCACGGACAGGGAGATTCTCCGGGGAGCTGTTTTTT.

V gene TRBV6-6 combines with J gene TRBJ1-2; unclear D gene. The germline CDR1 and CDR2 sequences are MNHNY and SVGAGI (reference sequence). V lost 7 bases, J lost 3 bases, and 12 bases lay in between. This CDR3 spans 13 amino acids. In DNA, the CDR3 is TGTGCCAGCACCCGGGCAGAGGACTATGGCTACACCTTC. This encodes CASTRAEDYGYTF.

CDR3 amino acids: CASSQDPDPSGQGAAYEQYF. The CDR3 region has the DNA TGCGCCAGCAGCCAAGATCCCGATCCCTCAGGACAGGGGGCAGCCTACGAGCAGTACTTC. The rearrangement joins TRBV4-3 to TRBJ2-5; 11 positions agree with TRBD1. The J call may be in error: the DNA end matches TRBJ2-7 better. CDR1 is LGHNA and CDR2 is YSLEER in the germline V gene. The CDR3 covers 20 residues.

This clonotype came up a few times. The genes are TRBV4-3 and TRBJ1-2; D perhaps matches TRBD1 (6 bases). CDR1 LGHNA and CDR2 YSLEER come from the germline V gene. V was pared by 1 base and J by 4 bases, with 22 bases between. CDR3 length equals 18 residues. The CDR3, as DNA: TGCGCCAGCAGCCAAGTCTCAAGACCGGGGGACAACCCCTATGGCTACACCTTC. Amino acids: CASSQVSRPGDNPYGYTF.

The chain combines TRBV5-1 with TRBJ1-1, with D hard to call. V was trimmed by 4 bases and J by 1 base, leaving 8 bases between them. CDR1 SGHRS and CDR2 YFSETQ come from the germline V gene. The CDR3 length is 13 residues. In nucleotides, the CDR3 is TGCGCCAGCAGCAAGGACGGGAACACTGAAGCTTTCTTT. It yields the protein CASSKDGNTEAFF.

This clonotype was seen a single time. The chain employs TRBV5-1 and TRBJ2-7; D unresolved. The CDR3 loop spans 13 amino acids. Trimming stripped 4 bases from V and 2 bases from J, with 10 bases between. Germline CDR1 and CDR2: SGHRS and YFSETQ. Here the CDR3 DNA reads TGCGCCAGCAGCCCTCTAGTGCCCTACGAGCAGTACTTC. This encodes CASSPLVPYEQYF.

The chain has TRBV29-1 and TRBJ2-1; D gene unclear. CDR1 is SQVTM and CDR2 is ANQGSEA in the germline V gene. The CDR3 extends over 10 amino acids. The V and J ends lost 4 bases and 9 bases respectively, with 7 bases between them. The CDR3 DNA is TGCAGCGTTGTAGCTCTTGAGCAGTTCTTC. Protein product: CSVVALEQFF.

This clonotype was counted a single time. V gene TRBV10-1 combines with J gene TRBJ2-5, with 8 positions matching TRBD1. The V gene's germline CDR1 is WNHNN and CDR2 SYGVQD (reference sequence). Trimming removed 5 bases from V and 9 bases from J; junction bases left unmatched: 5. This CDR3 contains 12 residues. The CDR3: CASSKGQGPQYF. DNA of the CDR3: TGCGCCAGCAGTAAAGGACAGGGCCCCCAGTACTTC.

This clonotype has a handful of counts. The rearrangement links TRBV20-1 to TRBJ2-1; 7 bases agree with TRBD2. In germline, CDR1 is DFQATT, CDR2 SNEGSKA (reference sequence). The CDR3 totals 18 residues. Losses at the gene ends were 0 bases for V and 7 bases for J; bases not matched to a gene: 18. As DNA, the CDR3 is TGCAGTGCTAGAGATAGATCGGCTAGCGGAGGGATCGGGAATGAGCAGTTCTTC. It yields the protein CSARDRSASGGIGNEQFF.

This chain connects TRBV20-1 to TRBJ1-2; tentatively, D is TRBD1 (5 bases). V was cut by 3 bases and J by 1 base, with 12 bases left in between. Per the germline V gene, CDR1 is DFQATT and CDR2 is SNEGSKA (reference sequence). CDR3 length: 14 amino acids. CDR3 nucleotides: TGCAGTGCTAGCCTAGGGGCCGGTAACTATGGCTACACCTTC. Its protein product is CSASLGAGNYGYTF.

This clonotype has a count of ten or more. One end of the junction does not line up with germline, which may come from a read error. The chain is built from TRBV7-9 and TRBJ1-1; tentative D call: TRBD1 (5 bases). Germline CDR1 SEHNR, CDR2 FQNEAQ (reference sequence). CDR3 length equals 12 residues. CDR3 nucleotides: TGTGCCAGCAGTTTAGGGGTCACTGAAGCTTTCTTT. Encoded protein: CASSLGVTEAFF.

The V call is TRBV27, the J call TRBJ2-3; 13 nucleotides match TRBD2. The CDR3 totals 16 residues. V shed 8 bases, J shed 0 bases, and the junction held 5 bases outside the gene matches. Germline V gene lookup returns CDR1 MNHEY and CDR2 SMNVEV (reference sequence). CDR3 nucleotide sequence: TGTGCCAGCCGGACTAGCGGGGGAGTTAGCACAGATACGCAGTATTTT. It translates to CASRTSGGVSTDTQYF.

This chain joins TRBV27 and TRBJ1-5, with TRBD1 matching 11 bases. V lost 5 bases and J lost 3; bases outside the gene matches: 6. Looked up from germline, CDR1 is MNHEY and CDR2 is SMNVEV (reference sequence). This CDR3 is 16 amino acids long. CDR3 in DNA: TGTGCCAGCAGTACCTCGGACAGGGGGCTCAATCAGCCCCAGCATTTT. Translating it yields CASSTSDRGLNQPQHF.

The rearrangement joins TRBV5-1 to TRBJ1-1; 9 bases fit TRBD1. Germline V CDR1 and CDR2: SGHRS, YFSETQ. The CDR3 length is 19 residues. The junction had 15 bases not matched to a gene; V was cut back by 3 bases and J by 0 bases. The CDR3 loop reads CASSWGQGPTTYMNTEAFF. DNA for the CDR3: TGCGCCAGCAGCTGGGGACAGGGCCCTACCACTTACATGAACACTGAAGCTTTCTTT.

The V and J genes are TRBV12-3 or TRBV12-4 and TRBJ2-6; the D gene is possibly TRBD1 (5 bases). The length of the CDR3 is 16 residues. V was trimmed by 6 bases and J by 4 bases, leaving 16 bases between them. CDR3 DNA sequence: TGTGCCAGCAGCCCTCAGGGTGGCGCCGGGGCCAACGTCCTGACTTTC. Encoded protein: CASSPQGGAGANVLTF.

This clonotype was counted between two and nine times. The rearrangement uses TRBV20-1 and TRBJ2-1; 7 bases match TRBD1. The J segment lost 9 bases and the V segment lost 6 bases, leaving 5 bases of the junction unmatched. CDR1 is DFQATT and CDR2 is SNEGSKA in the germline V gene (reference sequence). The CDR3 totals 11 residues. The CDR3 DNA reads TGCAGTGCCGACAGGGCGTTTGAGCAGTTCTTC. Its translation is CSADRAFEQFF.